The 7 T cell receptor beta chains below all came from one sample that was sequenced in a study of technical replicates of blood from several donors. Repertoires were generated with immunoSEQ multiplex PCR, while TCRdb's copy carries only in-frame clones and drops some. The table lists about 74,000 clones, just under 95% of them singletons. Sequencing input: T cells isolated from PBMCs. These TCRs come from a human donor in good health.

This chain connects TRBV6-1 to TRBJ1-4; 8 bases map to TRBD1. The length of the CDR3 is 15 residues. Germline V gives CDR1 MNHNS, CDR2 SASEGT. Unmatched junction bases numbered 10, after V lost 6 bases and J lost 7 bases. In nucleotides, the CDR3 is TGTGCCAGCAGCGGCAAGGACAGGGCGGTTGAAAAACTGTTTTTT. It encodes CASSGKDRAVEKLFF.

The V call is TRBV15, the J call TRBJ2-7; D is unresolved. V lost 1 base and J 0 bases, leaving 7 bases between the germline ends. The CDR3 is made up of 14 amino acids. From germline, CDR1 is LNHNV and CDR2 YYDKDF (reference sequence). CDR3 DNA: TGTGCCACCAGCAGAGGAGGAGACTCCTACGAGCAGTACTTC. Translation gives CATSRGGDSYEQYF.

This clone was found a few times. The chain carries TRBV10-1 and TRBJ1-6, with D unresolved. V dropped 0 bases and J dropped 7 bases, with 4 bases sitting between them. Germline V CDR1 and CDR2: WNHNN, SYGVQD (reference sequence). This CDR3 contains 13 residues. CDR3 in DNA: TGCGCCAGCAGTGAGTCGAGGAATTCACCCCTCCACTTT. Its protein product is CASSESRNSPLHF.

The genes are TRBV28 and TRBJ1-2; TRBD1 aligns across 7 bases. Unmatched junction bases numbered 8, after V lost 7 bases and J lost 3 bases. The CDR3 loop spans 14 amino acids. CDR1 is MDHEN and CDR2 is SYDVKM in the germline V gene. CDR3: CASTIGQADYGYTF. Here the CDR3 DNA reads TGTGCCAGCACCATCGGACAGGCGGACTATGGCTACACCTTC.

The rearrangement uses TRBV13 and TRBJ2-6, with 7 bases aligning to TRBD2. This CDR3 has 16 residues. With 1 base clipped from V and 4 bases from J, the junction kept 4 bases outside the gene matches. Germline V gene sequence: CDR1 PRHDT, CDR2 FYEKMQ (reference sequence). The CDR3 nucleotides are TGTGCCAGCAGCTTAGCAGCGGGAACCGGGGCCAACGTCCTGACTTTC. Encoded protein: CASSLAAGTGANVLTF. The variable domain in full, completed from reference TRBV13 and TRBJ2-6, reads AAGVIQSPRHLIKEKRETATLKCYPIPRHDTVYWYQQGPGQDPQFLISFYEKMQSDKGSIPDRFSAQQFSDYHSELNMSSLELGDSALYFCASSLAAGTGANVLTFGAGSRLTVL.

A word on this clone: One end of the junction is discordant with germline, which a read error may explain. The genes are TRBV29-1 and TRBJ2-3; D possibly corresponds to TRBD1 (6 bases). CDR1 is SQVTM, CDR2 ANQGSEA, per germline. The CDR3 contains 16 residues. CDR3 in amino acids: CSLEGVTGHLSDTQYF. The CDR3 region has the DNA TGCAGCCTTGAGGGGGTAACGGGACACCTGTCAGATACGCAGTATTTT.

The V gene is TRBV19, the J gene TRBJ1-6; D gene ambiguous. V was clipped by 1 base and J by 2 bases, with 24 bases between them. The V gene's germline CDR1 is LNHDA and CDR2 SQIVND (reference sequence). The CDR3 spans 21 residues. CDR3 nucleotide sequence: TGTGCCAGTAGTATAGGTCTACGAAGCAGGAAGGGAGCCACCTATAATTCACCCCTCCACTTT. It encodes CASSIGLRSRKGATYNSPLHF.